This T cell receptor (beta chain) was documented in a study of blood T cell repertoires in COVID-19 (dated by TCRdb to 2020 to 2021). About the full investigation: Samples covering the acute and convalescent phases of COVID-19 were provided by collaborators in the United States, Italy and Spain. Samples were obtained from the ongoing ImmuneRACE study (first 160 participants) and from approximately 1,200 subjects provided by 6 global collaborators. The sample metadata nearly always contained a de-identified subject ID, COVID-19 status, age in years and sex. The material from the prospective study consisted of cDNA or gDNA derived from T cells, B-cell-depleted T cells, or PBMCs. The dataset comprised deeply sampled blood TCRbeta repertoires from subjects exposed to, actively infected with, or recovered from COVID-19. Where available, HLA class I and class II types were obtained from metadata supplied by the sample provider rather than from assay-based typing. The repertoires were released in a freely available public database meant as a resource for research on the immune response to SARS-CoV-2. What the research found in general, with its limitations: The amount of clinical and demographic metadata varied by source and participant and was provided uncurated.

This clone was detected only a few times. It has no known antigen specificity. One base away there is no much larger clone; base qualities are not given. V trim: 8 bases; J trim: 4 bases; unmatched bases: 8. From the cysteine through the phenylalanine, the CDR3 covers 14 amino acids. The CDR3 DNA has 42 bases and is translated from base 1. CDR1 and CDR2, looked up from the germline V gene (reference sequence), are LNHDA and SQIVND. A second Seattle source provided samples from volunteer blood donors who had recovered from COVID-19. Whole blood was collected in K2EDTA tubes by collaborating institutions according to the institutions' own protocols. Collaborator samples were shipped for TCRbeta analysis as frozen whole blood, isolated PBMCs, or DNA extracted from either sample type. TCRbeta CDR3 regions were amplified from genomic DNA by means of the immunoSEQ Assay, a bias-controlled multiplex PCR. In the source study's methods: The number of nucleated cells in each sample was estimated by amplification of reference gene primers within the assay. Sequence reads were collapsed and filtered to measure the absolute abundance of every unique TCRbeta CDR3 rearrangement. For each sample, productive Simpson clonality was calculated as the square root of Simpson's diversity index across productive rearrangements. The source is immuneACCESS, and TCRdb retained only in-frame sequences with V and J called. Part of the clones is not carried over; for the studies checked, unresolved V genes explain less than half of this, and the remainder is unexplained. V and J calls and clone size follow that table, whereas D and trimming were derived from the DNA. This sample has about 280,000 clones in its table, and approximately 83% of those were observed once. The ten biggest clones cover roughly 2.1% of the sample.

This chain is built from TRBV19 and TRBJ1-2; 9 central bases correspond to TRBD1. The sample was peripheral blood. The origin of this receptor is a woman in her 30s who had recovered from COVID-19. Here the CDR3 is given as CASQPTGGIYGYTF. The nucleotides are TGTGCCAGTCAACCGACAGGGGGGATCTATGGCTACACCTTC.